This T cell receptor (beta chain) was sequenced in a study of T cell repertoires in cytomegalovirus infection. On the study more broadly: In public TCR beta signatures, there were indications of both CMV infection and matching HLA type. Study-wide points: Summed frequency of shared TCR beta families picked out CMV carriers who also had the relevant HLA. Dominating the ex vivo response were HLA-C-restricted CMV-specific TCR beta clonotypes.

TCRdb reprocessed the reads via MiXCR and lists one record per CDR3 protein. The data show tens of thousands of distinct CDR3 sequences, 20% seen once. A few counts support this clonotype. Its antigen is currently unknown. The germline V and J ends were trimmed by 7 bases and 5 bases, with 24 bases remaining between them. The CDR3 consists of 16 residues. Per the germline V gene, CDR1 is SQVTM and CDR2 is ANQGSEA. The V gene is TRBV29-1, the J gene TRBJ2-1, with D maybe TRBD2 (6 bases). This sequence was found in a human donor in good health (CMV status not recorded). Some clones in this sample may be carry-over from other donors' samples. Input material: PBMCs, sequenced either directly or after in vitro stimulation (not recorded which). The CDR3: CSANSGPATLDNEQFF. CDR3 coding DNA: TGCAGCGCCAATAGCGGACCTGCAACCCTTGACAATGAGCAGTTCTTC.